These T cell receptor beta chains were read from a single sample in a study of T-cell memory formation after mild COVID-19. Each CDR3 protein is one row after TCRdb ran MiXCR on the 5' RACE reads. The sample holds around 340,000 distinct CDR3 sequences, under 15% seen once. Material: PBMCs or a T cell subset sorted from them (not recorded which). These receptor sequences come from a man between 18 and 35 years old who had mild COVID-19 (a few samples of this study predate the infection). Cell type and time point are not known. Both conserved end residues are part of each CDR3. The order of the fields is CDR3 protein, CDR3 DNA, clone size, J gene, D gene, V gene. D genes are given only for firm matches. Rows may omit the clone size; those that give it use once, few, many or a size class.

CDR3: CASSLTEVADTQYF
DNA: TGTGCCAGCAGCTTAACGGAGGTCGCAGATACGCAGTATTTT
size: many
J: TRBJ2-3
D: .
V: TRBV7-2

CDR3: CASSLTGKGSTNEKLFF
DNA: TGTGCCAGCAGCTTGACAGGAAAAGGGTCAACTAATGAAAAACTGTTTTTT
size: .
J: TRBJ1-4
D: .
V: TRBV11-2

CDR3: CASSYPVPNYGYTF
DNA: TGTGCCAGCAGCTACCCGGTCCCTAACTATGGCTACACCTTC
size: .
J: TRBJ1-2
D: .
V: TRBV7-2

CDR3: CASSQDPGYNRGYTF
DNA: TGCGCCAGCAGCCAAGATCCGGGGTATAATCGTGGCTACACCTTC
size: .
J: TRBJ1-2
D: .
V: TRBV4-1

CDR3: CASSLAGMVDQPQHF
DNA: TGTGCCAGCAGCTTAGCGGGCATGGTGGATCAGCCCCAGCATTTT
size: many
J: TRBJ1-5
D: .
V: TRBV7-2

CDR3: CSARATVYEQYF
DNA: TGCAGTGCTAGAGCGACGGTCTACGAGCAGTACTTC
size: few
J: TRBJ2-7
D: .
V: TRBV20-1

CDR3: CASSRGGPSYNEQFF
DNA: TGTGCCAGCAGCCGAGGGGGCCCGTCTTACAATGAGCAGTTCTTC
size: .
J: TRBJ2-1
D: TRBD1
V: TRBV9

CDR3: CASSLRRCCIGYTF
DNA: TGCGCCAGCAGCTTACGTCGTTGTTGCATTGGCTACACCTTC
size: .
J: TRBJ1-2
D: .
V: TRBV5-1

CDR3: CASPAVHEAFF
DNA: TGTGCCAGCCCGGCTGTACATGAAGCTTTCTTT
size: few
J: TRBJ1-1
D: .
V: TRBV6-1

CDR3: CAISRSWDQPQHF
DNA: TGTGCCATCTCCAGGTCCTGGGATCAGCCCCAGCATTTT
size: .
J: TRBJ1-5
D: .
V: TRBV10-3

CDR3: CASSAGGGSDTQYF
DNA: TGTGCCAGCAGCGCAGGGGGCGGATCGGATACGCAGTATTTT
size: few
J: TRBJ2-3
D: TRBD1
V: TRBV7-6

CDR3: CVGSSPLRGGRGEQFF
DNA: TGTGTCGGATCGTCCCCCCTCAGGGGTGGTCGTGGTGAGCAGTTCTTC
size: .
J: TRBJ2-1
D: .
V: TRBV25-1

CDR3: CASSSPSGASTDTQYF
DNA: TGTGCCAGCAGTTCTCCAAGCGGGGCTAGCACAGATACGCAGTATTTT
size: .
J: TRBJ2-3
D: TRBD2
V: TRBV27

CDR3: CASSLESGLQGTGELFF
DNA: TGTGCCAGCAGCTTGGAATCGGGCTTACAGGGAACCGGGGAGCTGTTTTTT
size: few
J: TRBJ2-2
D: .
V: TRBV5-5

CDR3: CASSWYSGANVLTF
DNA: TGCGCCAGCAGCTGGTACAGCGGGGCCAACGTCCTGACTTTC
size: many
J: TRBJ2-6
D: .
V: TRBV5-1

CDR3: CASSPQGASYEQYF
DNA: TGTGCCAGCAGCCCACAGGGTGCATCCTACGAGCAGTACTTC
size: .
J: TRBJ2-7
D: .
V: TRBV12-3/TRBV12-4

CDR3: CSVRWDTQYF
DNA: TGCAGCGTCCGATGGGATACGCAGTATTTT
size: few
J: TRBJ2-3
D: .
V: TRBV29-1

CDR3: CASSSTGGGGTGELFF
DNA: TGTGCCAGCAGCTCCACAGGGGGAGGGGGCACCGGGGAGCTGTTTTTT
size: few
J: TRBJ2-2
D: .
V: TRBV11-2

CDR3: CSAPVGGEGPPLHF
DNA: TGCAGTGCTCCTGTCGGGGGGGAAGGGCCACCCCTCCACTTT
size: few
J: TRBJ1-6
D: .
V: TRBV20-1

CDR3: CASSPPGGRGQYEQYF
DNA: TGTGCCAGCAGCCCTCCCGGGGGCAGGGGGCAGTACGAGCAGTACTTC
size: few
J: TRBJ2-7
D: TRBD1
V: TRBV5-4

CDR3: CASSLAIRRGGRGTQYF
DNA: TGTGCCAGCAGCTTAGCGATACGGAGGGGGGGGCGTGGGACCCAGTACTTC
size: many
J: TRBJ2-5
D: .
V: TRBV7-8

CDR3: CASSVQGARTPLHF
DNA: TGCGCCAGCAGCGTCCAGGGGGCGCGGACACCCCTCCACTTT
size: .
J: TRBJ1-6
D: TRBD1
V: TRBV5-1

CDR3: CASSPRGGPGTQYF
DNA: TGTGCCAGCAGTCCAAGGGGGGGGCCTGGGACCCAGTACTTC
size: few
J: TRBJ2-5
D: .
V: TRBV25-1

CDR3: CASSRDSEQYF
DNA: TGTGCCAGCAGTCGGGACAGCGAGCAGTACTTC
size: few
J: TRBJ2-7
D: TRBD1
V: TRBV12-3/TRBV12-4

CDR3: CASGLRGVDTGELFF
DNA: TGTGCCAGCGGCCTCAGGGGGGTCGACACCGGGGAGCTGTTTTTT
size: .
J: TRBJ2-2
D: .
V: TRBV7-9

CDR3: CASSLAIAGYEKLFF
DNA: TGTGCCAGCAGCTTAGCAATTGCAGGATATGAAAAACTGTTTTTT
size: many
J: TRBJ1-4
D: .
V: TRBV7-9

CDR3: CASSVAPGTAAGDTQYF
DNA: TGTGCCAGCAGCGTAGCCCCCGGGACCGCAGCGGGGGATACGCAGTATTTT
size: .
J: TRBJ2-3
D: TRBD2
V: TRBV9

CDR3: CASSLGESADTQYF
DNA: TGTGCCAGCAGCTTAGGAGAGAGCGCAGATACGCAGTATTTT
size: few
J: TRBJ2-3
D: .
V: TRBV7-2

CDR3: CSVVTSFGTDTQYF
DNA: TGCAGCGTTGTTACTAGCTTCGGCACAGATACGCAGTATTTT
size: few
J: TRBJ2-3
D: .
V: TRBV29-1

CDR3: CASSSLYGANSPLHF
DNA: TGTGCCAGCAGTTCGCTTTACGGGGCTAATTCACCCCTCCACTTT
size: .
J: TRBJ1-6
D: .
V: TRBV7-9

CDR3: CATSDLGNTGELFF
DNA: TGTGCCACCAGTGATTTGGGTAACACCGGGGAGCTGTTTTTT
size: few
J: TRBJ2-2
D: .
V: TRBV24-1

CDR3: CASSHLAGAPETQYF
DNA: TGCGCCAGCAGCCACCTAGCGGGGGCCCCAGAGACCCAGTACTTC
size: .
J: TRBJ2-5
D: TRBD2
V: TRBV4-3

CDR3: CASSLSPGSSQPQHF
DNA: TGTGCCAGCAGCTTATCTCCGGGGTCGAGTCAGCCCCAGCATTTT
size: .
J: TRBJ1-5
D: .
V: TRBV7-6

CDR3: CASSPEVEASYEQYF
DNA: TGCGCCAGCAGCCCTGAGGTAGAGGCCTCCTACGAGCAGTACTTC
size: .
J: TRBJ2-7
D: .
V: TRBV4-3

CDR3: CASSLGSLSAQYF
DNA: TGTGCCAGCAGCTTAGGTAGTCTGAGCGCGCAGTATTTT
size: .
J: TRBJ2-3
D: .
V: TRBV7-9